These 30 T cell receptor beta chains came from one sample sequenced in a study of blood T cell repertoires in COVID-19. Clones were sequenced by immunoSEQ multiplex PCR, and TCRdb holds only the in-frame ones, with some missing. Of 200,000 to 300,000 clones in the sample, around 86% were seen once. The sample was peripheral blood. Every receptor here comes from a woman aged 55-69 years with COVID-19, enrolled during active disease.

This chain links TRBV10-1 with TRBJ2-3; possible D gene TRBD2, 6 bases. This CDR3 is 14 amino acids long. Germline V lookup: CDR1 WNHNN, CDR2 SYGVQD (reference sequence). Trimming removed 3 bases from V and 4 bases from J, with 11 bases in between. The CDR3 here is CASSDPGEADTQYF. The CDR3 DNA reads TGCGCCAGCAGTGACCCCGGGGAGGCAGATACGCAGTATTTT.

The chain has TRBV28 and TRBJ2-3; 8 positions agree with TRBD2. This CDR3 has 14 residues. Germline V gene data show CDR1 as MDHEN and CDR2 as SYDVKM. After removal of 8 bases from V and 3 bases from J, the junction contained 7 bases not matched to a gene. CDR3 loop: CASRAGDGTDTQYF. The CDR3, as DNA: TGTGCCAGCCGAGCGGGAGATGGTACAGATACGCAGTATTTT.

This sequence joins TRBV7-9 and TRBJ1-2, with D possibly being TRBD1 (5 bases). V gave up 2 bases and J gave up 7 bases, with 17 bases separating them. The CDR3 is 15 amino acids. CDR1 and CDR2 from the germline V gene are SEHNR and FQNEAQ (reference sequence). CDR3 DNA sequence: TGTGCCAGCAGCTTAAAGGGCCGGGGACTCACTGGCTACACCTTC. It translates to CASSLKGRGLTGYTF. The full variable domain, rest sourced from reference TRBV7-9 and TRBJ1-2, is DTGVSQNPRHKITKRGQNVTFRCDPISEHNRLYWYRQTLGQGPEFLTYFQNEAQLEKSRLLSDRFSAERPKGSFSTLEIQRTEQGDSAMYLCASSLKGRGLTGYTFGSGTRLTVV.

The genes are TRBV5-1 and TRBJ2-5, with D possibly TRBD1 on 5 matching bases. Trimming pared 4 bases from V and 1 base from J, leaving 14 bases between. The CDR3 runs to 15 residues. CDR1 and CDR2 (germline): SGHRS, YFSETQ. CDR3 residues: CASSAGSTAQETQYF. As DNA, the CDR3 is TGCGCCAGCAGCGCAGGGTCCACGGCCCAAGAGACCCAGTACTTC. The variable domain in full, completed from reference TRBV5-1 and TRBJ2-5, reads KAGVTQTPRYLIKTRGQQVTLSCSPISGHRSVSWYQQTPGQGLQFLFEYFSETQRNKGNFPGRFSGRQFSNSRSEMNVSTLELGDSALYLCASSAGSTAQETQYFGPGTRLLVL.

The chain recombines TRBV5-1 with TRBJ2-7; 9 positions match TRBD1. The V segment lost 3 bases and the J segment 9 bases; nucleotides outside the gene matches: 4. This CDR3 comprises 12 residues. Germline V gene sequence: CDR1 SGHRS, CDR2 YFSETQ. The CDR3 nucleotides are TGCGCCAGCAGCTCGGGACAGGGAGGGCAGTACTTC. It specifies CASSSGQGGQYF.

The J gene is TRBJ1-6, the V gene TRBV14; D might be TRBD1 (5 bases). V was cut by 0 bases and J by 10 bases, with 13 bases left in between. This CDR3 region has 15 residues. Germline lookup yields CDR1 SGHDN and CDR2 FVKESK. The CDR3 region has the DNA TGTGCCAGCAGCCAAGATCGCTTCAAGGGGTCACCCCTCCACTTT. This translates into CASSQDRFKGSPLHF.

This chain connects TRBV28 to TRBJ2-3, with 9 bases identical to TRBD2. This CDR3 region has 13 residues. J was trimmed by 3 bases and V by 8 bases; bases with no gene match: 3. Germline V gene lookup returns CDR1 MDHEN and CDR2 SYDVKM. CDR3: CASRAGGTDTQYF. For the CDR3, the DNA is TGTGCCAGCCGGGCGGGAGGGACAGATACGCAGTATTTT.

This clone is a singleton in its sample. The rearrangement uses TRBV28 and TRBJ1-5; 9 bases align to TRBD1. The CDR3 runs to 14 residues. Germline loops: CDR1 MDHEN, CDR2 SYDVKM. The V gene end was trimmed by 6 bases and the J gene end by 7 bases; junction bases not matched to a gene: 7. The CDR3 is CASRKQGARQPQHF. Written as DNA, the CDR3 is TGTGCCAGCAGGAAACAGGGGGCTAGGCAGCCCCAGCATTTT.

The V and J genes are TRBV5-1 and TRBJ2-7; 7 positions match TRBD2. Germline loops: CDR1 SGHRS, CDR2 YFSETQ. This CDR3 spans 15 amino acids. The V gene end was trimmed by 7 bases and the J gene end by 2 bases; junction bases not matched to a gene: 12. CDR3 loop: CASSTTGGPTYEQYF. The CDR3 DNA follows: TGCGCCAGCTCAACGACGGGAGGTCCTACCTACGAGCAGTACTTC.

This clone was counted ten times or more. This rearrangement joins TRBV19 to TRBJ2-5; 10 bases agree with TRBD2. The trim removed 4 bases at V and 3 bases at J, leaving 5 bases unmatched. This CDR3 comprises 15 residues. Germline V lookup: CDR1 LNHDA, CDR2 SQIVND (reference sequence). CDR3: CASSRLAGVEETQYF. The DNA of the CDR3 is TGTGCCAGTAGTAGGCTAGCGGGAGTCGAAGAGACCCAGTACTTC.

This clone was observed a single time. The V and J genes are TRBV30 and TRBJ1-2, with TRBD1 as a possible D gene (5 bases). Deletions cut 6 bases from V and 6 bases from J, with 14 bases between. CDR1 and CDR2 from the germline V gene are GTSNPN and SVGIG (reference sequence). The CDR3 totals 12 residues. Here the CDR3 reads CACPEGLHGYTF. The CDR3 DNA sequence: TGTGCCTGCCCAGAGGGACTCCATGGCTACACCTTC.

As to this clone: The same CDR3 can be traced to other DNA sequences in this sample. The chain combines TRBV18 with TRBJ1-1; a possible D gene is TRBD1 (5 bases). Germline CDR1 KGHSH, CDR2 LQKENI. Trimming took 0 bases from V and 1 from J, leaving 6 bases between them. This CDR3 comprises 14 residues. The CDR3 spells CASSPPGGNTEAFF. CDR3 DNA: TGTGCCAGCTCACCACCGGGGGGGAACACTGAAGCTTTCTTT.

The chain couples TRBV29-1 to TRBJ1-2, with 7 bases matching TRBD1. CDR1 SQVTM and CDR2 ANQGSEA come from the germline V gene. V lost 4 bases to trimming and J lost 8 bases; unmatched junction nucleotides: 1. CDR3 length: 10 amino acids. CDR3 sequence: CSVGQGGYTF. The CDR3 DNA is TGCAGCGTTGGACAGGGAGGCTACACCTTC.

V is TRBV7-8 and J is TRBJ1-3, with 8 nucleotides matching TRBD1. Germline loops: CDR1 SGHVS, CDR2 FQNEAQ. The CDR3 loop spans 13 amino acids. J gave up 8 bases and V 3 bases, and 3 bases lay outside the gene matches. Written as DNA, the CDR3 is TGTGCCAGCAGCTTGACAGGGGTACACACCATATATTTT. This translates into CASSLTGVHTIYF.

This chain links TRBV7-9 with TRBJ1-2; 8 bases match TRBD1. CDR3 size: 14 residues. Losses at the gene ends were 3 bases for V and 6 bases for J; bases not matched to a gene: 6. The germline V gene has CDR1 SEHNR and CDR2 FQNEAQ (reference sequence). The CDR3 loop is CASSLGQGAHGYTF. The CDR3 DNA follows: TGTGCCAGCAGCTTGGGGCAGGGGGCTCATGGCTACACCTTC.

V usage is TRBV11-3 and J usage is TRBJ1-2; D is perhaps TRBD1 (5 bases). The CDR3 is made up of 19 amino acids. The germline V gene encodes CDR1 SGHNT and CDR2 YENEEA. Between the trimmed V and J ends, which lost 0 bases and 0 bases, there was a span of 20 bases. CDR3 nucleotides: TGTGCCAGCAGCTTAGAGGTTGACAGTAACCCAGAAGCTAACTATGGCTACACCTTC. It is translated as CASSLEVDSNPEANYGYTF.

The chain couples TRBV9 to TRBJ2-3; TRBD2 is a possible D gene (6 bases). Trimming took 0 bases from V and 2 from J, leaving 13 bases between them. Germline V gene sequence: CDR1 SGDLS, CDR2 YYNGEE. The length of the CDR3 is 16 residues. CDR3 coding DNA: TGTGCCAGCAGCGTAGTGGGGGGACGTAACACAGATACGCAGTATTTT. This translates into CASSVVGGRNTDTQYF.

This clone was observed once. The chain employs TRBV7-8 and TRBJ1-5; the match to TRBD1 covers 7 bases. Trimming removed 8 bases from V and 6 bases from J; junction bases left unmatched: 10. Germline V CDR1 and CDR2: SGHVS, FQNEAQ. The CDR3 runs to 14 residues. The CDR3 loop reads CASSPGDRVQPQHF. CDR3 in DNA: TGTGCCAGCTCCCCCGGCGACAGGGTTCAGCCCCAGCATTTT.

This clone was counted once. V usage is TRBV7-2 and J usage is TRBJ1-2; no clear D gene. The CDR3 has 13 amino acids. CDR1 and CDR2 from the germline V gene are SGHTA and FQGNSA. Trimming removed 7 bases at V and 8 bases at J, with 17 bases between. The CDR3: CASTTGPPRGYTF. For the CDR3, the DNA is TGTGCCAGCACTACTGGGCCCCCGAGAGGCTACACCTTC.

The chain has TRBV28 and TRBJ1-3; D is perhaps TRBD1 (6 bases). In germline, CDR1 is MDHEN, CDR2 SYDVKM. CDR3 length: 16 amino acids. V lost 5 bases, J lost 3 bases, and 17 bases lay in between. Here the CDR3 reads CASSPGGAFGGNTIYF. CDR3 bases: TGTGCCAGCAGTCCCGGGGGGGCCTTCGGTGGAAACACCATATATTTT.

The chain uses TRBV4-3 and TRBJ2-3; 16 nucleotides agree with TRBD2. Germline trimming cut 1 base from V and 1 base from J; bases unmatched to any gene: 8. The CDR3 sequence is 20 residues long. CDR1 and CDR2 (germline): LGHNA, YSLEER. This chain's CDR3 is CASSQARGLAGGTGTDTQYF. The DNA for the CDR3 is TGCGCCAGCAGCCAAGCAAGGGGACTAGCGGGAGGGACCGGCACAGATACGCAGTATTTT.

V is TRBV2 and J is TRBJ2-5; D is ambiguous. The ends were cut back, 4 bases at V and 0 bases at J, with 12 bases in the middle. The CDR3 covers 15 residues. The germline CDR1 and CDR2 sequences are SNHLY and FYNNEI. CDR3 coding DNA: TGTGCCAGCAGTGTTCTGTCGGTGTACCAAGAGACCCAGTACTTC. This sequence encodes CASSVLSVYQETQYF.

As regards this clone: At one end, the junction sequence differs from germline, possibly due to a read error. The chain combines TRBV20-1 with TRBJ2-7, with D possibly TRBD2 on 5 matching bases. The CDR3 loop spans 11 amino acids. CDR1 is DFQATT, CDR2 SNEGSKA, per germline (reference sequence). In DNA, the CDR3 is TGCAGTGCTAGCCCCCGCGGGCAGAGAGCCTTC. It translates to CSASPRGQRAF.

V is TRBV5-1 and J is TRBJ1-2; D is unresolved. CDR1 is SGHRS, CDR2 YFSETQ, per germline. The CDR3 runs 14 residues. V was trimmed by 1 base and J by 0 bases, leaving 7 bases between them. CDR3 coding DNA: TGCGCCAGCAGCTTGTCCTATACTAACTATGGCTACACCTTC. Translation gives CASSLSYTNYGYTF. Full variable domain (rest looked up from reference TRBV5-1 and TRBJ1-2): KAGVTQTPRYLIKTRGQQVTLSCSPISGHRSVSWYQQTPGQGLQFLFEYFSETQRNKGNFPGRFSGRQFSNSRSEMNVSTLELGDSALYLCASSLSYTNYGYTFGSGTRLTVV.

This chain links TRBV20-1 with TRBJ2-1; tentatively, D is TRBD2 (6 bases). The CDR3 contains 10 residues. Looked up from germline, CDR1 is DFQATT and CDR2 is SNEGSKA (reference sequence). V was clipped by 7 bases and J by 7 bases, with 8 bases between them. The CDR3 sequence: CSVGRNEQFF. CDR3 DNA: TGCAGTGTGGGGAGGAATGAGCAGTTCTTC.

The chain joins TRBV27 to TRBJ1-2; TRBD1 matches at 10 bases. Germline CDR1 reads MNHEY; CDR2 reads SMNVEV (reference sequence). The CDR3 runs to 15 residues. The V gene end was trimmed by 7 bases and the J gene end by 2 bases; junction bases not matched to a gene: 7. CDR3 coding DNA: TGTGCCAGCACCGGGACAGGGGCTCGAAACTATGGCTACACCTTC. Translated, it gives CASTGTGARNYGYTF.

CDR3 coding DNA: TGTGCCAGCAGCTCCGCAGGGGGCAGGGAGACCCAGTACTTC. This gives the protein CASSSAGGRETQYF. This chain joins TRBV7-2 and TRBJ2-5; 8 bases match TRBD1. CDR3 length: 14 residues. Germline assignment: CDR1 SGHTA and CDR2 FQGNSA. V was pared by 4 bases and J by 5 bases, with 6 bases of the junction left unmatched. The full variable domain, its missing parts supplied by reference TRBV7-2 and TRBJ2-5, is GAGVSQSPSNKVTEKGKDVELRCDPISGHTALYWYRQSLGQGLEFLIYFQGNSAPDKSGLPSDRFSAERTGGSVSTLTIQRTQQEDSAVYLCASSSAGGRETQYFGPGTRLLVL.

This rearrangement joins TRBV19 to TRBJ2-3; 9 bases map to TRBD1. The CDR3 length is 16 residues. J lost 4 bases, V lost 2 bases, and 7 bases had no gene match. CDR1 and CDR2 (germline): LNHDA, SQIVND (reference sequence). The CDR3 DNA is TGTGCCAGTAGTATAATCCCGGGACAGGGTGCAGATACGCAGTATTTT. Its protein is CASSIIPGQGADTQYF.

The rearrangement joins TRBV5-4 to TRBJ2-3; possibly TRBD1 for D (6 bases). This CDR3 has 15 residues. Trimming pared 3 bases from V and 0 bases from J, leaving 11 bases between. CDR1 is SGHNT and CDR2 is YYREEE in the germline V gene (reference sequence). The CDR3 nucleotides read TGTGCCAGCAGCTCCCCGGGACAAAGCACAGATACGCAGTATTTT. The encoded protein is CASSSPGQSTDTQYF.

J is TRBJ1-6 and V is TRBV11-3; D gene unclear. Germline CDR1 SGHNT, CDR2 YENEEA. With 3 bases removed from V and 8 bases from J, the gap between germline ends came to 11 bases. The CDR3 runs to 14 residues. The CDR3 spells CASSLGQADSPLHF. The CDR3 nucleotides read TGTGCCAGCAGCTTGGGCCAGGCAGATTCACCCCTCCACTTT.